The entry below gives a single TCR beta chain sequence along with its context. This record belongs to a study of technical replicates of blood from several donors. The V and J ends lost 6 bases and 10 bases, in that order; junction bases with no gene match: 11. Per the germline V gene, CDR1 is MDHEN and CDR2 is SYDVKM. The CDR3 runs 14 residues. Profiling relied on immunoSEQ multiplex PCR, and the TCRdb table lists in-frame clones only, not all of them. This table has about 73,000 clones, around 93% appearing once. The TCR sequence derives from a human donor in good health. V is TRBV28 and J is TRBJ1-1, with 10 positions matching TRBD1. Sequencing was carried out using T cells isolated from PBMCs. This chain's CDR3 is CASSKRQGASSAFF. In nucleotides, the CDR3 is TGTGCCAGCAGCAAGCGACAGGGGGCAAGCTCAGCTTTCTTT.